This T cell receptor (beta chain) was documented in a study of T cell repertoires in cytomegalovirus infection. For the study at large: Indicated by public TCR beta signatures were CMV infection and matching HLA type. Regarding the study as a whole: Within the response measured ex vivo, HLA-C-restricted CMV-specific TCR beta clonotypes were dominant.

This CDR3 is built from 13 residues. The V gene lost 10 bases and the J gene lost 6 bases, with 15 bases spanning the gap. CDR1 is SGHTA, CDR2 FQGNSA, per germline. TCRdb re-called the reads with MiXCR, one entry per CDR3 protein. The sample holds around 210,000 distinct CDR3 sequences, 6% to 8% seen once. This clonotype was seen at least ten times. Antigen: not known. The sequenced sample consisted of PBMCs. The source is a human donor in good health (CMV status not recorded). Some clones in this sample may be carry-over from other donors' samples. The rearrangement uses TRBV7-2 and TRBJ2-2; D may be TRBD2 (6 bases). CDR3 amino acids: CATRWGVAGELFF. Here the CDR3 DNA reads TGTGCCACCAGGTGGGGGGTAGCCGGGGAGCTGTTTTTT.